A single sample is the source of the 32 T cell receptor beta chains below, sequenced in a study of read filtering for tumor transcriptome and immune sequencing. The library was built from about 370 ng RNA with molecular barcoded adaptors for alpha/delta and beta/gamma chains. TCRdb recomputed calls from the reads with MiXCR, one row per CDR3 protein. The sample carries 43,000 or so distinct CDR3 sequences, about 20% recorded once. Sequencing used a population of CD138-negative cells sorted from bone marrow. These receptors were taken from a donor over 35 with multiple myeloma.

This clonotype has ten or more counts. The CDR3 DNA sequence: TGCGCCAGCAGTCGAGACGATGGTGAGCAGTTCTTC. This codes for CASSRDDGEQFF. The rearrangement links TRBV5-1 to TRBJ2-1, with unresolved D. Germline CDR1 reads SGHRS; CDR2 reads YFSETQ. V dropped 5 bases and J dropped 9 bases, with 12 bases sitting between them. CDR3 length equals 12 residues. Filled out from reference TRBV5-1 and TRBJ2-1, the complete variable domain reads KAGVTQTPRYLIKTRGQQVTLSCSPISGHRSVSWYQQTPGQGLQFLFEYFSETQRNKGNFPGRFSGRQFSNSRSEMNVSTLELGDSALYLCASSRDDGEQFFGPGTRLTVL.

This clonotype was seen more than once but under ten times. The chain carries TRBV20-1 and TRBJ2-1; D might be TRBD1 (7 bases). V was cut by 2 bases and J by 6 bases, with 14 bases left in between. This CDR3 is built from 14 residues. Germline lookup yields CDR1 DFQATT and CDR2 SNEGSKA (reference sequence). In DNA form, the CDR3 reads TGCAGTGCTAGAAGGGTGCAGGGGGGCAATGAGCAGTTCTTC. It specifies CSARRVQGGNEQFF.

There are many counts of this clonotype. The chain links TRBV5-1 to TRBJ1-2; TRBD1 is a possible D gene (6 bases). CDR1 is SGHRS, CDR2 YFSETQ, per germline. The CDR3 runs to 13 residues. The V end was cut by 4 bases, the J end by 4 bases, with 11 bases between. CDR3: CASSPDRFYGYTF. The CDR3 DNA follows: TGCGCCAGCAGCCCGGACAGATTCTATGGCTACACCTTC. Full variable domain (outside the CDR3, taken from reference TRBV5-1 and TRBJ1-2): KAGVTQTPRYLIKTRGQQVTLSCSPISGHRSVSWYQQTPGQGLQFLFEYFSETQRNKGNFPGRFSGRQFSNSRSEMNVSTLELGDSALYLCASSPDRFYGYTFGSGTRLTVV.

This clonotype was seen at least ten times. The rearrangement uses TRBV6-6 and TRBJ2-7, with TRBD1 matching over 10 bases. From germline, CDR1 is MNHNY and CDR2 SVGAGI (reference sequence). The V gene end was trimmed by 7 bases and the J gene end by 1 base; junction bases not matched to a gene: 4. This CDR3 comprises 14 residues. The CDR3 loop reads CASKRTGGSYEQYF. The CDR3 DNA follows: TGTGCCAGCAAACGGACAGGGGGGTCCTACGAGCAGTACTTC.

This clonotype was detected many times. J is TRBJ2-2 and V is TRBV6-6, with 9 bases fitting TRBD1. CDR1 MNHNY and CDR2 SVGAGI come from the germline V gene (reference sequence). V shed 6 bases and J 5 bases; nucleotides not matched to a gene: 4. The CDR3 has 14 residues. For the CDR3, the DNA is TGTGCCAGCAGCACCGGGACAGGGACCGGGGAGCTGTTTTTT. Its translation is CASSTGTGTGELFF.

In this sample, this clonotype turned up many times. The chain carries TRBV3-1 and TRBJ2-2; 8 bases agree with TRBD1. CDR1 and CDR2 (germline): LGHDT, YNNKEL (reference sequence). Trimming removed 8 bases from V and 3 bases from J; junction bases left unmatched: 5. The CDR3 sequence is 14 residues long. The CDR3 loop is CASEDRADTGELFF. In nucleotides, the CDR3 is TGTGCCAGCGAGGACAGGGCGGACACCGGGGAGCTGTTTTTT.

About this clonotype: A much more abundant neighbour one base away suggests this may be a read error. The chain joins TRBV7-9 to TRBJ2-3; no clear D gene. Looked up from germline, CDR1 is SEHNR and CDR2 is FQNEAQ (reference sequence). Trimming pared 5 bases from V and 1 base from J, leaving 7 bases between. This CDR3 has 13 residues. CDR3 amino acids: CASSDGRTDTQYF. DNA of the CDR3: TGTGCCAGCAGCGACGGCCGCACAGATACGCAGTATTTT.

This clonotype was recorded many times. CDR3 loop: CASSGTTNEKLFF. CDR3 nucleotides: TGTGCCAGCAGCGGGACTACTAATGAAAAACTGTTTTTT. This chain uses TRBV7-9 with TRBJ1-4; TRBD1 is a possible D gene (5 bases). CDR3 length: 13 residues. Germline lookup yields CDR1 SEHNR and CDR2 FQNEAQ (reference sequence). Trimming shortened V by 5 bases and J by 2 bases, and 6 bases separated the two germline ends. Full variable domain (rest looked up from reference TRBV7-9 and TRBJ1-4): DTGVSQNPRHKITKRGQNVTFRCDPISEHNRLYWYRQTLGQGPEFLTYFQNEAQLEKSRLLSDRFSAERPKGSFSTLEIQRTEQGDSAMYLCASSGTTNEKLFFGSGTQLSVL.

This clonotype was picked up many times. V usage is TRBV5-1 and J usage is TRBJ2-1; D is unresolved. Per germline, CDR1 SGHRS and CDR2 YFSETQ. The V gene lost 1 base and the J gene lost 0 bases, with 8 bases spanning the gap. This CDR3 has 15 amino acids. The CDR3 coding sequence is TGCGCCAGCAGCTTGAGAAGCAGCTCCTACAATGAGCAGTTCTTC. It translates to CASSLRSSSYNEQFF.

In the case of this clonotype: Being one base from a much bigger clone, this may be a read error. The rearrangement links TRBV12-3 or TRBV12-4 to TRBJ1-5; D uncertain. The CDR3 consists of 13 residues. CDR3 DNA: TGTGCCAGCAGTTTCTTGAGCAAGCAGCCCCAGCATTTT. Translation gives CASSFLSKQPQHF.

This clonotype was detected ten times or more. The chain uses TRBV5-1 and TRBJ2-1; 8 bases match TRBD2. V dropped 4 bases and J dropped 9; count of bases not matched to a gene: 15. Germline CDR1 SGHRS, CDR2 YFSETQ. This CDR3 region has 16 residues. The chain's CDR3 is CASSIQTSVGVSEQFF. The CDR3 DNA is TGCGCCAGCAGCATTCAGACTAGCGTCGGGGTATCTGAGCAGTTCTTC.

The chain has TRBV28 and TRBJ2-1, with 10 bases aligning to TRBD2. With 6 bases clipped from V and 1 base from J, the junction kept 9 bases outside the gene matches. The CDR3 totals 17 residues. Germline assignment: CDR1 MDHEN and CDR2 SYDVKM. The CDR3: CASRMSGLAWSYNEQFF. The CDR3 DNA reads TGTGCCAGCAGAATGTCGGGACTAGCGTGGTCCTACAATGAGCAGTTCTTC.

Ten or more counts support this clonotype. Its ends do not fully match the called genes, so a read error is possible. The V gene is TRBV9, the J gene TRBJ2-4; D may be TRBD2 (6 bases). Germline CDR1 is SGDLS and CDR2 is YYNGEE. The CDR3 length is 14 residues. In DNA form, the CDR3 reads TGTGCCAGCAGCCACGGGGGAGCCCAAAACATTCAGTACTTC. Translating gives CASSHGGAQNIQYF.

In this sample, this clonotype turned up many times. This sequence joins TRBV9 and TRBJ2-3; maybe TRBD2 (6 bases). The CDR3 loop spans 16 amino acids. Germline CDR1 SGDLS, CDR2 YYNGEE. V lost 0 bases to trimming and J lost 0 bases, with 11 bases between them. CDR3 nucleotide sequence: TGTGCCAGCAGCGTAGCGGGAGACCCCAGCACAGATACGCAGTATTTT. As protein: CASSVAGDPSTDTQYF.

A remark on this clonotype: Since a much larger clone is just one base distant, this may be a read error. The V call is TRBV19, the J call TRBJ2-2, with no clear D. V was clipped by 7 bases and J by 0 bases, with 6 bases between them. The germline gives CDR1 LNHDA, CDR2 SQIVND (reference sequence). The CDR3 loop spans 13 amino acids. The CDR3, as DNA: TGTGCCAGTAAATGGCCGAACACCGGGGAGCTGTTTTTT. Its translation: CASKWPNTGELFF.

This clonotype has ten or more counts. CDR3 DNA sequence: TGTGCCAGCAGCGTAGGGTCGCAGACCACAGATACGCAGTATTTT. Protein sequence: CASSVGSQTTDTQYF. This chain uses TRBV9 with TRBJ2-3; no reliable D call. Per germline, CDR1 SGDLS and CDR2 YYNGEE. The CDR3 runs 15 residues. V was pared by 0 bases and J by 2 bases, with 10 bases between.

Details on this clonotype: This clone may be a read error of a much larger clone one base away. The genes are TRBV18 and TRBJ2-7, with 10 bases aligning to TRBD2. From germline, CDR1 is KGHSH and CDR2 LQKENI. The CDR3 covers 14 residues. V shed 4 bases and J 2 bases; nucleotides not matched to a gene: 2. The CDR3 loop is CASSLLAGAYEQYF. The CDR3 DNA reads as TGTGCCAGCTCACTCCTAGCGGGAGCCTACGAGCAGTACTTC. The full variable domain, completed using reference TRBV18 and TRBJ2-7, is NAGVMQNPRHLVRRRGQEARLRCSPMKGHSHVYWYRQLPEEGLKFMVYLQKENIIDESGMPKERFSAEFPKEGPSILRIQQVVRGDSAAYFCASSLLAGAYEQYFGPGTRLTVT.

The table lists this clonotype with many counts. The chain combines TRBV4-3 with TRBJ2-3, with D uncertain. Germline CDR1 is LGHNA and CDR2 is YSLEER. The CDR3 length is 13 residues. Trimming cost V 3 bases and J 6 bases, with 10 bases left between them. The CDR3 DNA reads as TGCGCCAGCAGCCAGTCCCTGTCTGATACGCAGTATTTT. Its protein product is CASSQSLSDTQYF.

This clonotype was found many times. The chain joins TRBV5-1 to TRBJ2-1; 7 nucleotides match TRBD2. The CDR3 loop spans 16 amino acids. Per the germline V gene, CDR1 is SGHRS and CDR2 is YFSETQ. V dropped 2 bases and J dropped 3; count of bases not matched to a gene: 8. The CDR3 protein is CASSFPSGSLYNEQFF. The CDR3 nucleotides read TGCGCCAGCAGCTTCCCTAGCGGTTCCCTCTACAATGAGCAGTTCTTC.

The chain combines TRBV29-1 with TRBJ2-5; TRBD2 might be the D (5 bases). From germline, CDR1 is SQVTM and CDR2 ANQGSEA. This CDR3 spans 12 amino acids. V lost 5 bases, J lost 0 bases, and 7 bases lay in between. CDR3 amino acids: CSVREYQETQYF. The CDR3 coding sequence is TGCAGCGTTAGGGAGTACCAAGAGACCCAGTACTTC.

The sample holds many counts of this clonotype. The V call is TRBV20-1, the J call TRBJ1-6; 10 positions agree with TRBD1. With 5 bases clipped from V and 7 bases from J, the junction kept 2 bases outside the gene matches. The CDR3 runs to 13 residues. The germline gives CDR1 DFQATT, CDR2 SNEGSKA (reference sequence). In DNA form, the CDR3 reads TGCAGTGCTGACAGGGGGCTAAATTCACCCCTCCACTTT. Its translation: CSADRGLNSPLHF.

This clonotype has ten or more counts. The chain couples TRBV27 to TRBJ2-3; D is perhaps TRBD2 (5 bases). Germline V gives CDR1 MNHEY, CDR2 SMNVEV (reference sequence). Trimming pared 3 bases from V and 4 bases from J, leaving 11 bases between. The CDR3 spans 14 residues. CDR3 sequence: CASSFIFGADTQYF. Here the CDR3 DNA reads TGTGCCAGCAGTTTTATATTCGGGGCAGATACGCAGTATTTT.

This clonotype showed up many times. The chain couples TRBV5-5 to TRBJ1-5, with D possibly being TRBD1 (6 bases). The germline V gene encodes CDR1 SGHKS and CDR2 YYEKEE (reference sequence). The V gene lost 0 bases and the J gene lost 8 bases, with 15 bases spanning the gap. There are 15 residues in the CDR3. The CDR3 bases are TGTGCCAGCAGCTTGGAAGCGGGGGCCGGTGAGCCCCAGCATTTT. The encoded protein is CASSLEAGAGEPQHF.

By sample share, this clonotype is medium-sized (0.01 to 0.1%). V usage is TRBV29-1 and J usage is TRBJ1-1, with 9 bases fitting TRBD1. This CDR3 is 15 amino acids long. V was pared by 5 bases and J by 1 base, with 8 bases of the junction left unmatched. The germline gives CDR1 SQVTM, CDR2 ANQGSEA. The CDR3 bases are TGCAGCGTTTCAGCCCCGGGACAGGGGAACACTGAAGCTTTCTTT. Translated, it gives CSVSAPGQGNTEAFF.

The chain couples TRBV7-9 to TRBJ2-5, with 9 nucleotides matching TRBD2. Germline-derived CDR1 and CDR2 are SEHNR and FQNEAQ (reference sequence). The CDR3 length is 15 residues. With 3 bases clipped from V and 5 bases from J, the junction kept 7 bases outside the gene matches. In DNA, the CDR3 is TGTGCCAGCAGCTTTAGCGGGGGACCTCCGGAGACCCAGTACTTC. Translation gives CASSFSGGPPETQYF. The complete variable domain, with remaining parts taken from reference TRBV7-9 and TRBJ2-5, reads DTGVSQNPRHKITKRGQNVTFRCDPISEHNRLYWYRQTLGQGPEFLTYFQNEAQLEKSRLLSDRFSAERPKGSFSTLEIQRTEQGDSAMYLCASSFSGGPPETQYFGPGTRLLVL.

The chain joins TRBV19 to TRBJ1-5, with a possible D match to TRBD1 (6 bases). The CDR3 spans 16 residues. V was shortened by 3 bases and J by 0 bases, with 12 bases between the two germline ends. CDR1 is LNHDA and CDR2 is SQIVND in the germline V gene (reference sequence). The CDR3 coding sequence is TGTGCCAGTAGTATGGGGGGGCTCTATAGCAATCAGCCCCAGCATTTT. Translation gives CASSMGGLYSNQPQHF.

The rearrangement uses TRBV7-3 and TRBJ2-7, with 12 bases matching TRBD2. The CDR3 covers 14 residues. V was pared by 4 bases and J by 7 bases, with 5 bases of the junction left unmatched. Germline CDR1 and CDR2: SGHTA and FQGTGA. CDR3 sequence: CASSSGLAGNEQYF. The CDR3 DNA is TGTGCCAGCAGCTCCGGACTAGCGGGAAATGAGCAGTACTTC.

The gene calls are TRBV19 and TRBJ2-1, with a possible D match to TRBD1 (6 bases). In germline, CDR1 is LNHDA, CDR2 SQIVND (reference sequence). Trimming pared 1 base from V and 4 bases from J, leaving 14 bases between. CDR3 size: 16 residues. CDR3 sequence: CASSIGGRRDYNEQFF. CDR3 in DNA: TGTGCCAGTAGTATAGGGGGGCGGAGAGATTACAATGAGCAGTTCTTC.

This clonotype appeared many times. The chain is built from TRBV11-3 and TRBJ2-5, with 9 bases lining up with TRBD1. This CDR3 region has 16 residues. J was trimmed by 2 bases and V by 0 bases; bases with no gene match: 4. Germline V gives CDR1 SGHNT, CDR2 YENEEA. The DNA for the CDR3 is TGTGCCAGCAGCTTAGATCCGGGACAGGGACAAGAGACCCAGTACTTC. This encodes CASSLDPGQGQETQYF.

This clonotype has at least ten counts. The chain links TRBV11-2 to TRBJ2-7; perhaps TRBD1 as D (5 bases). The germline gives CDR1 SGHAT, CDR2 FQNNGV. Between the trimmed V and J ends, which lost 6 bases and 4 bases, there was a span of 16 bases. The CDR3 spans 14 residues. CDR3 bases: TGTGCCAGCAGTCCCCCCCCAGGGAAGTACGAGCAGTACTTC. Its protein is CASSPPPGKYEQYF. Drawing the rest from reference TRBV11-2 and TRBJ2-7, the complete variable domain is EAGVAQSPRYKIIEKRQSVAFWCNPISGHATLYWYQQILGQGPKLLIQFQNNGVVDDSQLPKDRFSAERLKGVDSTLKIQPAKLEDSAVYLCASSPPPGKYEQYFGPGTRLTVT.

Concerning this clonotype: A read error is possible here, since a much larger clone lies one base away. The CDR3 protein is CASSFWREGRQETKYF. The CDR3, as DNA: TGTGCCAGCAGTTTCTGGCGGGAGGGGCGACAAGAGACCAAGTACTTC. V and J are TRBV12-3 or TRBV12-4 and TRBJ2-5; 9 bases match TRBD2. The CDR3 extends over 16 amino acids.

Concerning this clonotype: One base separates it from a far larger clone, so it is likely a read error. Lacking the conserved final phenylalanine or tryptophan, this CDR3 likely reflects a read error. The chain employs TRBV6-5 and TRBJ2-1; 11 nucleotides line up with TRBD2. The trim removed 2 bases at V and 5 bases at J, leaving 2 bases unmatched. In germline, CDR1 is MNHEY, CDR2 SVGAGI. This CDR3 is built from 15 residues. The CDR3: CASSYELAGDNEQFL. The CDR3 DNA is TGTGCCAGCAGTTACGAACTAGCGGGAGACAATGAGCAGTTCCTC.